The present TCR beta chain was sequenced within a study of CD8 T cells in ankylosing spondylitis. Study findings and constraints: A CD8+ phenotype characterized the disease-linked clones, which were relatively rare in peripheral blood. Blood of patients with ankylosing spondylitis appeared to be characterized by a TCR beta motif of eight highly homologous variants.

In regard to this clonotype: Antigen specificity is unknown.

Using quantitative 5'-RACE with molecular barcodes, the authors made TCR beta libraries. MiXCR, run by TCRdb on the 5' RACE reads, gives a single entry per CDR3 protein. The profile shows roughly 700,000 distinct CDR3 sequences, around 17% of them singletons. This CDR3 comprises 15 residues. Trimming left V 4 bases short and J 2 bases short, with 12 bases between. Germline CDR1 and CDR2: LGHDT and YNNKEL (reference sequence). The sequence derives from a male donor with ankylosing spondylitis. The gene calls are TRBV3-1 and TRBJ1-5; D unclear. The sample taken for sequencing was blood, either unsorted or a sorted T cell fraction (not recorded which). The DNA of the CDR3 is TGTGCCAGCAGCCTATCTTCTCTTGGCAATCAGCCCCAGCATTTT. Its protein product is CASSLSSLGNQPQHF.